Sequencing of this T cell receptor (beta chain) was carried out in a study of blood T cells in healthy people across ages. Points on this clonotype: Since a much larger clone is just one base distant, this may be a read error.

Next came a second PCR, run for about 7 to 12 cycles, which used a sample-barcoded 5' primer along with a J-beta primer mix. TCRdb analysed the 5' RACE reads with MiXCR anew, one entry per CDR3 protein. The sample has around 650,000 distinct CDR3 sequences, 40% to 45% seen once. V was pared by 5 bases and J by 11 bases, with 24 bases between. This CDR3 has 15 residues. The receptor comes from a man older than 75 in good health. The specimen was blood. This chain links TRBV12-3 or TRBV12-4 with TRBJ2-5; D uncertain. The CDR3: CASSLEPRGYNEQYF. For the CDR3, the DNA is TGTGCCAGCAGTCTTGAGCCCCGTGGGTACAATGAGCAGTACTTC.